This TCR beta chain is drawn from a study of CD8 T cells in ankylosing spondylitis. Whole-study results and caveats: Reportedly, matched ankylosing spondylitis synovial fluid was significantly enriched for disease-linked clones.

TCRdb ran MiXCR on the 5' RACE reads and lists one entry per CDR3 protein. The repertoire holds under 300,000 distinct CDR3 sequences, with over 8.5% as singletons. On this clonotype: The antigen is undetermined.

Sequenced material: blood, either unsorted or a sorted T cell fraction (not recorded which). The TCR comes from a male donor with ankylosing spondylitis or in good health (not recorded which).

CDR3 bases: TGTGCCAGCAGCCAACCCTTGGAGACCCAGTACTTC. The encoded protein is CASSQPLETQYF. The chain employs TRBV3-1 and TRBJ2-5; D is ambiguous. Germline V gene lookup returns CDR1 LGHDT and CDR2 YNNKEL (reference sequence). This CDR3 spans 12 amino acids. Trimming removed 2 bases at V and 5 bases at J, with 6 bases between.